This T cell receptor (beta chain) appears in the sequencing data of a study of sequential checkpoint blockade in melanoma. The overall study: Each arm's sequence ended with maintenance nivolumab.

CDR1 is SGDLS, CDR2 YYNGEE, per germline. This CDR3 comprises 15 residues. V was clipped by 1 base and J by 8 bases, with 16 bases between them. This clone was detected once. The method was immunoSEQ multiplex PCR; TCRdb's version includes in-frame clones alone and lacks a portion of them. The data hold around 9,000 clones, with around three fifths observed a single time. Treatment here: randomized to nivolumab then ipilimumab (arm A) or the reverse (arm B). The chain has TRBV9 and TRBJ2-1; D is perhaps TRBD2 (6 bases). The input for sequencing was CD8+ T cells sorted from blood (inferred from file names), taken from a patient given nivolumab and ipilimumab in sequence. The receptor was isolated from a human donor with melanoma. CDR3 region: CASSVSHGSRHEQFF. DNA of the CDR3: TGTGCCAGCAGCGTATCCCACGGGAGCAGGCATGAGCAGTTCTTC.